Reported below is one T cell receptor beta chain. Its cognate antigen is unknown. Here immunoSEQ multiplex PCR was the method, and the copy in TCRdb shows in-frame clones only, minus some. The sample lists around 15,000 clones, about 82% seen once, with 35% to 45% in the top ten. This sample is drawn from a study of CD4 T cells in relation to SARS-CoV-2 and coronaviruses. Study background: TCR beta CDR3s were sequenced after roughly eleven-day antigen culture of PBMCs.

Before the COVID-19 pandemic, during about 2011-2019, CD4+ T cells were taken from unexposed donors. The cells were cultured for 10 days before CD4+ T cells were isolated. Study-level findings and limits: In roughly 65% of donors, memory CD4+ clonotypes crossrecognized SARS-CoV-2 and at least one common cold coronavirus spike. This crossreactivity analysis covered spike protein alone, no other viral proteins.

This receptor was taken from a human donor in good health. Sequencing input: CD4+ T cells from PBMCs, cultured in vitro.

This CDR3 is CASSSAGGTQYF. The CDR3 DNA sequence: TGTGCCAGCAGCTCAGCGGGGGGGACGCAGTATTTT. The J gene is TRBJ2-3, the V gene TRBV7-6; TRBD2 agrees at 10 bases. The CDR3 spans 12 residues. Trimming at V came to 4 bases and at J to 9 bases, leaving 1 base not matched to a gene. Per germline, CDR1 SGHVS and CDR2 FNYEAQ.